Following are 18 T cell receptor beta chains from one sample sequenced in a study of cytotoxic CD8 clonotypes in ibrutinib-treated CLL. Data came from immunoSEQ multiplex PCR; TCRdb stores just in-frame clones and leaves some out. This sample has 250,000 to 350,000 clones, with around 77% found just once. The input for sequencing was PBMCs, taken at disease progression, from a patient treated with ibrutinib. These receptors were collected from a human donor with chronic lymphocytic leukemia.

This chain uses TRBV29-1 with TRBJ2-2; weak D call: TRBD1 (5 bases). V gave up 5 bases and J gave up 0 bases, with 10 bases separating them. This CDR3 comprises 14 residues. Germline CDR1 and CDR2: SQVTM and ANQGSEA. The CDR3 DNA reads TGCAGCGTTCCAGGGCAGACGAACACCGGGGAGCTGTTTTTT. Protein: CSVPGQTNTGELFF.

V and J are TRBV6-5 and TRBJ2-1; TRBD2 aligns across 14 bases. CDR3 length equals 15 residues. Trimming took 6 bases from V and 7 from J; bases not matched to a gene: 5. Germline V gene data show CDR1 as MNHEY and CDR2 as SVGAGI. The CDR3 sequence is CASRKTSGGANEQFF. CDR3 sequence (DNA): TGTGCCAGCAGGAAGACTAGCGGGGGGGCTAATGAGCAGTTCTTC.

CDR3 residues: CASSLGAGVWYNEQFF. In DNA form, the CDR3 reads TGCGCCAGCAGCTTGGGAGCGGGAGTTTGGTACAATGAGCAGTTCTTC. The chain carries TRBV5-1 and TRBJ2-1, with 8 bases lining up with TRBD2. CDR3 length: 16 amino acids. Germline lookup yields CDR1 SGHRS and CDR2 YFSETQ. Trimming took 0 bases from V and 4 from J; bases not matched to a gene: 6.

The J gene is TRBJ1-6, the V gene TRBV15; the match to TRBD1 covers 7 bases. Per the germline V gene, CDR1 is LNHNV and CDR2 is YYDKDF (reference sequence). V gave up 3 bases and J gave up 1 base; unmatched junction bases: 6. This CDR3 comprises 17 residues. The CDR3 DNA reads as TGTGCCACCAGCAGGCTGACAGGGACGTCCTATAATTCACCCCTCCACTTT. This translates into CATSRLTGTSYNSPLHF. Full variable domain (missing parts from reference TRBV15 and TRBJ1-6): DAMVIQNPRYQVTQFGKPVTLSCSQTLNHNVMYWYQQKSSQAPKLLFHYYDKDFNNEADTPDNFQSRRPNTSFCFLDIRSPGLGDTAMYLCATSRLTGTSYNSPLHFGNGTRLTVT.

This chain joins TRBV5-4 and TRBJ2-2; D may be TRBD2 (5 bases). With 2 bases removed from V and 2 bases from J, the gap between germline ends came to 10 bases. The CDR3 consists of 15 residues. Germline CDR1 SGHNT, CDR2 YYREEE (reference sequence). This chain's CDR3 is CASSLMTTNTGELFF. The CDR3 coding sequence is TGTGCCAGCAGCTTAATGACTACTAACACCGGGGAGCTGTTTTTT.

This chain joins TRBV2 and TRBJ2-1, with 10 bases that match TRBD1. The germline CDR1 and CDR2 sequences are SNHLY and FYNNEI. The CDR3 covers 15 residues. Losses at the gene ends were 7 bases for V and 7 bases for J; bases not matched to a gene: 10. Written as DNA, the CDR3 is TGTGCCAGCAAGACCTGGGACAGGGGTTTAAATGAGCAGTTCTTC. This encodes CASKTWDRGLNEQFF.

The chain links TRBV9 to TRBJ2-7; TRBD2 matches 14 bases. Germline CDR1 and CDR2: SGDLS and YYNGEE. The CDR3 is made up of 20 amino acids. Trimming took 2 bases from V and 0 from J; bases not matched to a gene: 13. CDR3 sequence (DNA): TGTGCCAGCAGCGTGGAGGCGGGACTAGCGGGAGAGGCTGTCTCCTACGAGCAGTACTTC. Protein product: CASSVEAGLAGEAVSYEQYF.

This clone was recorded a few times. The CDR3: CASSQSYVAYEQYF. The CDR3 region has the DNA TGCGCCAGCAGCCAATCTTACGTCGCCTACGAGCAGTACTTC. The chain uses TRBV4-1 and TRBJ2-7; D remains ambiguous. The CDR3 consists of 14 residues. V lost 2 bases and J lost 2, with 10 bases in between. Germline CDR1 MGHRA, CDR2 YSYEKL.

This chain connects TRBV20-1 to TRBJ1-1; D remains ambiguous. Trimming pared 2 bases from V and 5 bases from J, leaving 6 bases between. Germline V gives CDR1 DFQATT, CDR2 SNEGSKA (reference sequence). CDR3 length: 11 residues. The CDR3 DNA reads TGCAGTGCTAGAAGGATTACTGAAGCTTTCTTT. Translated, it gives CSARRITEAFF.

V usage is TRBV6-5 and J usage is TRBJ1-5, with D possibly TRBD1 on 5 matching bases. Trimming shortened V by 0 bases and J by 3 bases, and 9 bases separated the two germline ends. This CDR3 has 15 amino acids. From germline, CDR1 is MNHEY and CDR2 SVGAGI. As DNA, the CDR3 is TGTGCCAGCAGTTACTCGGGGCAGGCCAATCAGCCCCAGCATTTT. Translated, it gives CASSYSGQANQPQHF.

The chain couples TRBV18 to TRBJ1-2; TRBD1 agrees at 8 bases. Germline-derived CDR1 and CDR2 are KGHSH and LQKENI. CDR3 length: 18 amino acids. The V and J ends lost 2 bases and 3 bases, in that order; junction bases with no gene match: 14. The CDR3 DNA reads as TGTGCCAGCTCACCAGGCCGGGACAGGCCGGAATTCTACTATGGCTACACCTTC. Protein product: CASSPGRDRPEFYYGYTF.

The J gene is TRBJ1-1, the V gene TRBV28; D is possibly TRBD1 (5 bases). The CDR3 runs 13 residues. Germline CDR1 is MDHEN and CDR2 is SYDVKM. With 5 bases removed from V and 8 bases from J, the gap between germline ends came to 15 bases. The CDR3 DNA follows: TGTGCCAGCAGTCCACCCTCGACAGACGAAGCTTTCTTT. This gives the protein CASSPPSTDEAFF.

The V and J genes are TRBV6-5 and TRBJ1-2; tentative D call: TRBD1 (6 bases). Germline V gives CDR1 MNHEY, CDR2 SVGAGI. Trimming cost V 0 bases and J 8 bases, with 16 bases left between them. The CDR3 length is 15 residues. CDR3 sequence: CASSYSRGGRDGYTF. The CDR3 DNA sequence: TGTGCCAGCAGTTACTCGAGGGGGGGCAGAGACGGCTACACCTTC.

This clone turned up a few times. The CDR3 DNA sequence: TGTGCCAGCTCACCGCGGACGACTAGCGGGTACAATGAGCAGTTCTTC. This sequence encodes CASSPRTTSGYNEQFF. The gene calls are TRBV18 and TRBJ2-1, with 10 bases that match TRBD2. V trimming: 3 bases; J trimming: 4 bases; junction bases outside the gene matches: 6. The CDR3 runs to 16 residues. CDR1 KGHSH and CDR2 LQKENI come from the germline V gene.

The V gene is TRBV18, the J gene TRBJ1-2; D ambiguous. The CDR3 has 16 amino acids. In germline, CDR1 is KGHSH, CDR2 LQKENI. V was shortened by 4 bases and J by 1 base, with 16 bases between the two germline ends. In DNA form, the CDR3 reads TGTGCCAGCTCACGTGATTTGAGGGATTATAACTATGGCTACACCTTC. Protein sequence: CASSRDLRDYNYGYTF.

CDR3 nucleotide sequence: TGTGCCAGCAGCAGTGGCCCGCGGGATTCACCCCTCCACTTT. Protein product: CASSSGPRDSPLHF. The rearrangement uses TRBV7-9 and TRBJ1-6, with D uncertain. CDR1 is SEHNR and CDR2 is FQNEAQ in the germline V gene (reference sequence). The CDR3 has 14 residues. Trimming took off 5 bases at V and 8 bases at J, with 13 bases between the two ends.

The genes are TRBV5-1 and TRBJ1-2; TRBD1 aligns across 7 bases. J gave up 3 bases and V 2 bases, and 4 bases lay outside the gene matches. Germline values: CDR1 SGHRS, CDR2 YFSETQ. The CDR3 spans 14 residues. CDR3: CASSLTGTDYGYTF. The CDR3 coding sequence is TGCGCCAGCAGCTTAACCGGGACAGACTATGGCTACACCTTC.

This chain links TRBV27 with TRBJ2-7; D possibly corresponds to TRBD1 (6 bases). The germline V gene has CDR1 MNHEY and CDR2 SMNVEV (reference sequence). V was clipped by 0 bases and J by 0 bases, with 21 bases between them. This CDR3 comprises 19 residues. The CDR3 nucleotides read TGTGCCAGCAGTTTATCAAGCGCGGCACAGGGCAGGATCTCCTACGAGCAGTACTTC. Translated, it gives CASSLSSAAQGRISYEQYF.